This entry concerns a single TCR beta chain. The antigen is unknown. Repertoires were generated with immunoSEQ multiplex PCR, while TCRdb's copy carries only in-frame clones and drops some. In the table there are about 180,000 clones, around nine tenths of which are singletons. The data are from a study of cytomegalovirus exposure and HLA in healthy donors. The study, taken as a whole, reports: Rare TCR sequences predominated, though certain public TCRs were found in many donors. The study listed under 200 cytomegalovirus-associated TCR beta chains. Subsequent analysis of the 100 to 150 validation repertoires found a tendency for first-cohort TCR clusters to co-occur.

V dropped 6 bases and J dropped 8; count of bases not matched to a gene: 8. The CDR3 sequence is 14 residues long. Germline V gene data show CDR1 as MNHNY and CDR2 as SVGAGI (reference sequence). The donors were in the approximately 120-subject validation cohort; that cohort was separate from the roughly 660-subject first cohort. This clonotype was obtained from a woman aged 25 to 39 in good health and CMV-seronegative. J is TRBJ1-4 and V is TRBV6-6; 8 bases match TRBD1. The sample taken for sequencing was PBMCs. CDR3 sequence (DNA): TGTGCCAGCAGCTTCGACAGGGGAGTGGAAAAACTGTTTTTT. It specifies CASSFDRGVEKLFF.